The source of this TCR beta chain is a study of tumor-infiltrating lymphocytes in oesophageal squamous cell carcinoma. The CDR3 has 18 amino acids, counting both end residues. The germline V gene encodes CDR1 MNHEY and CDR2 SVGAGI. Details on this clonotype: The conserved phenylalanine or tryptophan normally closing the CDR3 is absent here, so this likely arose from a read error. The DNA is left out, because the CDR3 cannot be placed on it with certainty; the CDR3 is given as TCRdb lists it.

One entry per CDR3 protein results from TCRdb running MiXCR on the PCR reads. The sample yields about 12,000 distinct CDR3 sequences, roughly 54% seen once. The V call is TRBV6-5, the J call TRBJ2-5; the table's D call, TRBD1, was not checked against the DNA. The source is a female donor with esophageal squamous cell carcinoma. The specimen was esophageal tumor tissue. CDR3 in amino acids: CASSTPTGTGGYEQYFGN.